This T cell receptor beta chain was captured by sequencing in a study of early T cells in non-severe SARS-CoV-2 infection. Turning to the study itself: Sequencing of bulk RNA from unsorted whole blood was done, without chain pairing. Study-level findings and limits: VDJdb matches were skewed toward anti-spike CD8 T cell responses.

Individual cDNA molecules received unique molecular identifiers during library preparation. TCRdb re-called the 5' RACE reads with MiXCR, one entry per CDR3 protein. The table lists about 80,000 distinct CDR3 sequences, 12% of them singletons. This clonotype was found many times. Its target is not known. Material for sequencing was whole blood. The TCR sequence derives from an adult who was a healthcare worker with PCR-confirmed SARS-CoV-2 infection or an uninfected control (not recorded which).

CDR3 protein: CASSRGGWVSDTQYF. The CDR3 DNA follows: TGTGCCAGCAGCCGAGGGGGTTGGGTATCAGATACGCAGTATTTT. This chain joins TRBV7-2 and TRBJ2-3; D is possibly TRBD1 (6 bases). The CDR3 spans 15 residues. Germline lookup yields CDR1 SGHTA and CDR2 FQGNSA. The V gene lost 5 bases and the J gene lost 4 bases, with 16 bases spanning the gap.